This T cell receptor (beta chain) was recovered during a study of T cells after posttransplantation cyclophosphamide. Points from the study as a whole: Donor CD8+ memory clones often dominated recipient blood repertoires at later times. Recipient CMV seropositivity and CMV reactivation strongly tracked TRB clonality.

Germline V gene data show CDR1 as SEHNR and CDR2 as FQNEAQ (reference sequence). Trimming stripped 3 bases from V and 5 bases from J, with 3 bases between. The CDR3 is made up of 11 amino acids. Sequenced by immunoSEQ multiplex PCR; TCRdb stores in-frame clones only, minus some. The table includes over 4,000 clones, 60% to 80% detected once. Worth noting for this clone: Its matching antigen is unknown.

Cyclophosphamide on days +3 and +4 followed busulfan-fludarabine conditioning and a marrow graft. The V call is TRBV7-9, the J call TRBJ2-3; unclear D gene. Here the sequenced sample was PBMCs, taken after allogeneic stem cell transplant with posttransplant cyclophosphamide. The receptor comes from a male patient between 60 and 69 years old who received an allogeneic stem cell transplant from an unrelated donor, was CMV-positive, and had no GVHD. Some T cells could come from the graft donor. This CDR3 reads CASSFRDTQYF. CDR3 in DNA: TGTGCCAGCAGCTTTCGAGATACGCAGTATTTT.